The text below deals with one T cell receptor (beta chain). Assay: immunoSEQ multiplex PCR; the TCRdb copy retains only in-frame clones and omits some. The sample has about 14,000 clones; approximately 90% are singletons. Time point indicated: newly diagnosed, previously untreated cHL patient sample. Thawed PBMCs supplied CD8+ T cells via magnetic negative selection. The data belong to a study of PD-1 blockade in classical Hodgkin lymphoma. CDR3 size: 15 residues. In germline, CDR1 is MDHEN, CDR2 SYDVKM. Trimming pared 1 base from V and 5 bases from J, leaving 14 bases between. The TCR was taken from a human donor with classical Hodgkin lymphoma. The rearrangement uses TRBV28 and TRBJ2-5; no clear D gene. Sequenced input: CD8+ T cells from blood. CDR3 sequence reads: CASSLSALFGETQYF. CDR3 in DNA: TGTGCCAGCAGTTTATCAGCATTATTTGGGGAGACCCAGTACTTC. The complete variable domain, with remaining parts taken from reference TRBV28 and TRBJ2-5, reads DVKVTQSSRYLVKRTGEKVFLECVQDMDHENMFWYRQDPGLGLRLIYFSYDVKMKEKGDIPEGYSVSREKKERFSLILESASTNQTSMYLCASSLSALFGETQYFGPGTRLLVL.